Given below is one T cell receptor beta chain in context. Antigen: not known. The data stem from a study of cytomegalovirus exposure and HLA in healthy donors. Study results and caveats: By a later analysis, the bulk of CMV-associated TCR beta chains appeared HLA-restricted. Per a later analysis, 15,000 to 20,000 TCR beta sequences showed association with HLA alleles at 0.05 false discovery rate. An ancestry cluster, one associated with Asian ancestry, reportedly showed fewer N-insertions than the approximately 720-donor mean in a later analysis.

The PCR made use of 60 Vbeta and 13 Jbeta primers. Clones were read by immunoSEQ multiplex PCR, and TCRdb kept only the in-frame ones, dropping some. The listing records tens of thousands of clones. Between the trimmed V and J ends, which lost 4 bases and 3 bases, there was a span of 10 bases. Germline V gives CDR1 LNHDA, CDR2 SQIVND (reference sequence). The CDR3 runs to 13 residues. This sequence was found in a female donor in good health and CMV-seronegative. This chain joins TRBV19 and TRBJ2-7; D not certain. The source material was PBMCs. The DNA of the CDR3 is TGTGCCAGTAGTAATAACGGTAACTACGAGCAGTACTTC. It encodes CASSNNGNYEQYF.